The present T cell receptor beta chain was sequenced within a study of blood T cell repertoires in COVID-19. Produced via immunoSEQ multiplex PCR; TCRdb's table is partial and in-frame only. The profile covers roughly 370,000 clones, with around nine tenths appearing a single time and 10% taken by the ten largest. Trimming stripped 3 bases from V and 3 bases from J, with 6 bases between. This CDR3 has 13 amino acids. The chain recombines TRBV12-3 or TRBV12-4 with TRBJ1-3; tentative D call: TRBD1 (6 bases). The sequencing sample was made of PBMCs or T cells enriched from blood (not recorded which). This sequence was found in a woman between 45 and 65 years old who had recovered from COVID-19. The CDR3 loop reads CASSFRGGNTIYF. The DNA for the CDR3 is TGTGCCAGCAGTTTCAGGGGTGGAAACACCATATATTTT.